This T cell receptor (beta chain) derives from a study of blood T cell repertoires in COVID-19. Study in general: Italy, Spain and the United States were the sources of the convalescent and acute COVID-19 samples.

CDR1 and CDR2 from the germline V gene are KGHSH and LQKENI. The CDR3 has 15 amino acids. The V gene lost 3 bases and the J gene lost 6 bases, with 15 bases spanning the gap. Study processing details: Amplification of reference gene primers was used by the study to estimate nucleated cell counts. TCRdb's table, derived via immunoSEQ multiplex PCR, lists solely in-frame clones and lacks some. For V, J and clone size, that table is used; D and trimming come from the DNA. In the table there are under 300,000 clones, approximately 88% of which are singletons. The TCR was taken from a woman aged 25 to 39 with acute or convalescent COVID-19. The chain couples TRBV18 to TRBJ1-5; tentative D call: TRBD1 (5 bases). Material for sequencing was peripheral blood. CDR3 coding DNA: TGTGCCAGCTCACCGGGGGGGAGGTATGGTCAGCCCCAGCATTTT. This codes for CASSPGGRYGQPQHF.